A single TCR beta chain is shown here with its context. Its antigen specificity is not known. No base-level quality is on record; no much larger clone is a single base apart. These data belong to a study of OX40 agonist ivuxolimab in advanced cancers. A note on the overall study: Ivuxolimab was a fully human IgG2 agonistic monoclonal antibody targeting the costimulatory receptor OX40 (CD134). The paper reports the monotherapy dose-escalation portion (N of about 47 patients) of the phase I ivuxolimab trial. Prior anti-PD-1, anti-PD-L1 or anti-CTLA-4 therapy was permitted, and checkpoint inhibitors had been received by roughly two fifths of dose-escalation patients. Three dose-escalation patients achieved partial responses, one with hepatocellular carcinoma and two with cutaneous melanoma. In the dose-escalation cohort, around four fifths of patients were male, and the mean age was 60 years with a range of roughly 20 to 85. Intravenous ivuxolimab was administered to patients every 2 weeks at six dose levels: 0.01, 0.1, 0.3, 1.5, 3 and 10 mg/kg. Of the approximately 54 dose-escalation patients, hepatocellular carcinoma was present in about 20, melanoma in roughly 15, renal cell carcinoma in 9 and head and neck cancer in 9. The point of sequencing TCRbeta in the periphery was to test whether ivuxolimab changed TCR sequence diversity and drove clonal T-cell expansion.

Study-wide findings and limitations: After ivuxolimab, expanded clones were on average more numerous among CD8+ T cells than among CD4+ T cells. In partial responders in the 0.1-3.0 mg/kg groups, normalized peripheral clonal expansion was found to be among the lowest, especially among CD8+ T cells. Low levels of normalized T-cell clonal expansion were also seen in some patients who did not respond. At doses of 0.1 to 3.0 mg/kg, clonal expansion of both CD4+ and CD8+ blood T cells was observed from baseline to week 6. The antigen specificity of the clonally expanded peripheral T cells was not determined.

Genomic DNA was extracted from sorted cells for sequencing of the TCRbeta CDR3 region. The immunoSEQ Assay was used to sequence the TCRbeta CDR3 regions. In TCRdb, the immuneACCESS table is reduced to in-frame sequences with V and J assigned. These tables do not hold every clone; where another copy was compared, an unresolved V gene accounts for under half, and the others remain unexplained. This sample has over 60,000 clones in its table, and about four fifths of those were observed once. Jointly, the top ten make up approximately 6.8% of the sample. The trial excluded patients who had a history of autoimmune disease or were on systemic immunosuppression. Peripheral blood for TCR sequencing was collected from all dose cohorts at baseline, on cycle 4 day 1, and on cycle 7 day 1. Samples came from an open-label, multicenter, first-in-human phase I dose-escalation trial of ivuxolimab. The trial enrolled adults with locally advanced or metastatic head and neck squamous cell, hepatocellular, melanoma or renal cell carcinoma. Before TCR sequencing, CD4+ T cells and CD8+ T cells were sorted from peripheral blood as separate populations.

V was cut back by 1 base and J by 1 base, leaving a gap of 10 bases between them. The CDR3, cysteine through phenylalanine, is 15 amino acids long. The read is trimmed to its CDR3 DNA, 45 bases read in frame from base 1. According to the germline V gene, CDR1 reads SGHVS and CDR2 reads FQNEAQ. This sequence uses TRBV7-8 and TRBJ1-1, and the D gene may be TRBD1, 5 bases matching. This receptor was taken from an adult with an advanced solid tumor such as melanoma, head and neck, liver or kidney cancer. This specimen consisted of CD4+ or CD8+ T cells sorted from blood, obtained in a trial of the OX40 agonist ivuxolimab. The nucleotide sequence reads TGTGCCAGCAGCTTAGGTACCAGGGCGAACACTGAAGCTTTCTTT. It encodes CASSLGTRANTEAFF.